This TCR beta chain was found in a study of CD8+ T cells in alopecia areata. The CDR3 extends over 13 amino acids. Looked up from germline, CDR1 is LGHNA and CDR2 is YSLEER. V lost 1 base, J lost 7 bases, and 9 bases lay in between. Investigators isolated RNA and reverse transcribed it into cDNA to act as the sequencing template. TCRdb keeps only in-frame clones here, not all; method: immunoSEQ multiplex PCR. This table has 210,000 or so clones, approximately 72% appearing once. The treatment denotes: oral pan-JAK inhibitor, 5-10 mg twice daily. The J gene is TRBJ2-3, the V gene TRBV4-3; D uncertain. Source: CD4+ T cells sorted from blood, taken at week 44, from a patient treated with tofacitinib. The source of this sequence is a human donor with alopecia areata. DNA of the CDR3: TGCGCCAGCAGCCAAGGACTGGTAAATACGCAGTATTTT. Protein sequence: CASSQGLVNTQYF.